This T cell receptor beta chain was recorded in a study of T cell responses to AZD1222 COVID-19 vaccine. Study conclusions and caveats: Vaccine-associated CD4 TCRs spanned spike, dominant at 160-218 and 743-854. A mostly white British donor set with more females was recruited, and clonal diversity was possibly underestimated. Recipients of AZD1222 seropositive at baseline numbered only 6 or 7.

TCRdb keeps only in-frame clones here, not all; method: immunoSEQ multiplex PCR. The table lists about 59,000 clones, roughly 89% of them singletons. The CDR3 length is 15 residues. V was clipped by 6 bases and J by 0 bases, with 14 bases between them. Per the germline V gene, CDR1 is MNHEY and CDR2 is SVGEGT. On this clone: Its target is unknown.

Sample: peripheral blood, taken 28 days after the second AZD1222 dose. The origin of this receptor is an adult who received the AZD1222 COVID-19 vaccine. The V and J genes are TRBV6-2 or TRBV6-3 and TRBJ2-5; no clear D. The CDR3, as DNA: TGTGCCAGCAGCCCGCTCGTTGCGTACCAAGAGACCCAGTACTTC. Residues: CASSPLVAYQETQYF.